Ten or more counts support the clone carrying this T cell receptor (beta chain). The antigen remains undetermined. TCRdb fed the reads into MiXCR, producing one record per CDR3 protein. Among some 180,000 distinct CDR3 sequences listed, about a tenth were seen once. The CDR3 covers 16 residues. Losses at the gene ends were 1 base for V and 1 base for J; bases not matched to a gene: 2. Germline V gene lookup returns CDR1 SGHTA and CDR2 FQGNSA. These data originate in a study of T cell repertoires in cytomegalovirus infection. About the research overall: CMV infection together with matching HLA type was indicated by public TCR beta signatures. Study results and limitations: What dominated the ex vivo response were HLA-C-restricted CMV-specific TCR beta clonotypes.

This clonotype was sampled from a human donor in good health (CMV status not recorded). Some clones in this sample may be carry-over from other donors' samples. Sequencing was carried out using PBMCs. The chain carries TRBV7-2 and TRBJ1-3, with 9 positions matching TRBD1. CDR3 nucleotide sequence: TGTGCCAGCAGCTTAGGGACAGGGGAATCTGGAAACACCATATATTTT. Encoded protein: CASSLGTGESGNTIYF.